This T cell receptor beta chain appears in the sequencing data of a study of siplizumab effects on memory and regulatory T cells. Between the trimmed V and J ends, which lost 3 bases and 0 bases, there was a span of 12 bases. Germline lookup yields CDR1 MNHNY and CDR2 SVGAGI (reference sequence). The CDR3 runs to 15 residues. Each sample contributed around 10^5 TCR templates to the assay. This table comes from immunoSEQ multiplex PCR, and its TCRdb copy is limited to in-frame clones, with some not included. The repertoire holds over 35,000 clones, with more than 70% as singletons. This TCR was recovered from a human donor in good health. Sequencing was performed on naive CD4+ T cells sorted from blood. This chain connects TRBV6-6 to TRBJ2-7; D may match TRBD1 or TRBD2 (5 bases each). The CDR3 DNA is TGTGCCAGCAGTTATCCCCAGGGACCCTCCTACGAGCAGTACTTC. Residues: CASSYPQGPSYEQYF.